Sequencing of this T cell receptor (beta chain) was carried out in a study of tumor and adjacent non-tumor tissue in lung cancer. Study in general: Stage I to III disease affected 10 men and 5 women aged about 31 to 76.

A modified ARM-PCR protocol with three rounds of nested PCR amplified TCRbeta. MiXCR, run by TCRdb on the multiplex PCR reads, gives a single entry per CDR3 protein. Among around 99,000 distinct CDR3 sequences listed, about 61% were seen once. No cell sorting was done before RNA was extracted from the tissue. More than 3 cm separated this lung sample from the edge of the tumor. In this sample, this clonotype turned up many times. The antigen is undetermined. Study-wide results and caveats: In normal lung, the top 100 clones were significantly more dominant than in tumor. Shorter survival was associated with higher TCR diversity in tumors. Significantly higher TCR diversity was found in tumor than normal lung.

Trimming removed 5 bases from V and 1 base from J, with 14 bases in between. CDR3 size: 16 residues. The V gene's germline CDR1 is ENHRY and CDR2 SYGVKD. Specimen: distant non-tumor lung tissue. The chain couples TRBV10-3 to TRBJ2-2, with a tentative D call TRBD1 (6 bases). The origin of this receptor is a man between 60 and 75 years old with non-small cell lung cancer. The CDR3 spells CAISRVTGLNTGELFF. As DNA, the CDR3 is TGTGCCATCAGTCGCGTGACAGGCCTGAACACCGGGGAGCTGTTTTTT.